At least ten counts were recorded for the clone carrying this T cell receptor (beta chain). This entry belongs to a study of Graves' ophthalmopathy and Graves' hyperthyroidism. RNA served as the template for amplifying TCR beta CDR3 regions. HTBI-primed RT-PCR formed the first round, and a multiplex PCR formed the second. TCRdb re-called the multiplex PCR reads with MiXCR, one entry per CDR3 protein. The sample carries about 550,000 distinct CDR3 sequences, under 45% recorded once. CDR1 SQVTM and CDR2 ANQGSEA come from the germline V gene. CDR3 size: 14 residues. With 2 bases clipped from V and 6 bases from J, the junction kept 7 bases outside the gene matches.

Input material: peripheral blood or thyroid tissue (not recorded which). The chain uses TRBV29-1 and TRBJ1-2; 9 bases align to TRBD1. This sequence originates from an adult man with Graves' hyperthyroidism. Here the CDR3 DNA reads TGCAGCGTTGAACCACAGGGGGCGATTCATGGCTACACCTTC. As protein: CSVEPQGAIHGYTF. The full variable domain, completed using reference TRBV29-1 and TRBJ1-2, is SAVISQKPSRDICQRGTSLTIQCQVDSQVTMMFWYRQQPGQSLTLIATANQGSEATYESGFVIDKFPISRPNLTFSTLTVSNMSPEDSSIYLCSVEPQGAIHGYTFGSGTRLTVV.